Presented here are 2 T cell receptor beta chains from one specimen sequenced in a study of T cells in Graves' hyperthyroidism and ophthalmopathy. Amplification of TCR beta CDR3 regions was performed using RNA transcripts as template. The primer set for the first-round RT-PCR of the TCR CDR3 was HTBI. TCRdb used MiXCR to reprocess the multiplex PCR reads, holding one entry per CDR3 protein. The repertoire holds around 300,000 distinct CDR3 sequences, with around 13% as singletons. Sequenced sample: blood. The receptors shown here come from a woman between 35 and 50 years old with Graves' ophthalmopathy.

This clonotype was recorded at least ten times. This chain connects TRBV12-3 or TRBV12-4 to TRBJ2-3, with 10 bases matching TRBD2. V was pared by 5 bases and J by 2 bases, with 7 bases of the junction left unmatched. The CDR3 extends over 16 amino acids. The CDR3 here is CASSKISGGSTDTQYF. CDR3 sequence (DNA): TGTGCCAGCAGTAAAATTAGCGGGGGGTCCACAGATACGCAGTATTTT.

This clonotype showed up many times. J is TRBJ2-5 and V is TRBV2; TRBD1 is a possible D gene (6 bases). Germline-derived CDR1 and CDR2 are SNHLY and FYNNEI. The CDR3 spans 16 residues. V was pared by 1 base and J by 2 bases, with 14 bases between. The chain's CDR3 is CASSEGLQGGQETQYF. CDR3 DNA sequence: TGTGCCAGCAGTGAAGGTTTACAGGGCGGACAAGAGACCCAGTACTTC.